The source of this T cell receptor beta chain is a study of T cell changes during pregnancy in multiple sclerosis. The assay was immunoSEQ multiplex PCR, and TCRdb's table has in-frame clones only and misses some. The sample consists of 50,000 to 60,000 clones, about 88% of them appearing once. The junction had 12 bases not matched to a gene; V was cut back by 2 bases and J by 6 bases. This CDR3 comprises 17 residues. The receptor was isolated from a female donor with multiple sclerosis, enrolled in a pregnancy study. Sequencing used CD4+ T cells from peripheral blood mononuclear cells, obtained in the third trimester of pregnancy. This chain joins TRBV5-3 and TRBJ2-2; 8 bases match TRBD1. TRBV5-3 is labeled an ORF, and its function is uncertain. The CDR3 coding sequence is TGTGCCAGAAGCTTATGTTTCCGGGACAGGTACGCCGGGGAGCTGTTTTTT. Translating it yields CARSLCFRDRYAGELFF.